Shown below are 25 T cell receptor beta chains from a single sample sequenced in a study of vaccination and CD4 T cells after COVID-19. For these TCRs, the target antigens are not known. An Oncomine TCR Beta short-read assay was used to sequence the DNA from cultured CD4+ T cells. TCRdb reprocessed the PCR reads with MiXCR, giving one entry per CDR3 protein. The sample contains around 20,000 distinct CDR3 sequences, under 65% of which appear only once. Treatment given: approximately 11-day PBMC culture with coronavirus spike peptide pools or control peptides (ViraFEST assay). Material: CD4+ T cells from blood, cultured in vitro. The receptors come from a human donor who had recovered from COVID-19.

V is TRBV15 and J is TRBJ2-1, with a tentative D call TRBD1 (5 bases). Germline CDR1 and CDR2: LNHNV and YYDKDF (reference sequence). The CDR3 runs to 19 residues. Deletions cut 0 bases from V and 0 bases from J, with 18 bases between. This CDR3 reads CATSRDVWSRESSYNEQFF. CDR3 coding DNA: TGTGCCACCAGCAGAGATGTGTGGTCCAGGGAATCCTCCTACAATGAGCAGTTCTTC.

The rearrangement links TRBV6-1 to TRBJ1-5, with 7 bases fitting TRBD1. CDR3 length: 15 amino acids. Germline CDR1 reads MNHNS; CDR2 reads SASEGT. The V segment lost 6 bases and the J segment 0 bases; nucleotides outside the gene matches: 5. The CDR3, as DNA: TGTGCCAGCAGAAGACAGGGAAATAGCAATCAGCCCCAGCATTTT. Its protein product is CASRRQGNSNQPQHF.

This clonotype showed up just a few times. This chain joins TRBV15 and TRBJ1-6; 8 bases map to TRBD1. Germline V gives CDR1 LNHNV, CDR2 YYDKDF (reference sequence). CDR3 length equals 16 residues. With 0 bases clipped from V and 9 bases from J, the junction kept 7 bases outside the gene matches. CDR3 sequence reads: CATSRDRTGPGSPLHF. DNA for the CDR3: TGTGCCACCAGCAGAGACCGGACAGGGCCGGGTTCACCCCTCCACTTT.

The rearrangement links TRBV12-3 or TRBV12-4 to TRBJ2-7; TRBD2 is a possible D gene (6 bases). V was cut by 6 bases and J by 8 bases, with 14 bases left in between. The CDR3 loop spans 12 amino acids. The CDR3 DNA sequence: TGTGCCAGCAGCCCCGACAGCGGGCAGCAGTACTTC. Amino acid sequence: CASSPDSGQQYF.

The chain uses TRBV7-3 and TRBJ2-2; 11 nucleotides align to TRBD2. Looked up from germline, CDR1 is SGHTA and CDR2 is FQGTGA. The junction had 5 bases not matched to a gene; V was cut back by 3 bases and J by 2 bases. The CDR3 runs 17 residues. In nucleotides, the CDR3 is TGTGCCAGCAGCTTCGGACTAGCGGGTTCTAACACCGGGGAGCTGTTTTTT. It is translated as CASSFGLAGSNTGELFF.

The chain recombines TRBV20-1 with TRBJ1-1; D might be TRBD1 (5 bases). CDR1 is DFQATT, CDR2 SNEGSKA, per germline (reference sequence). The CDR3 consists of 15 residues. Trimming left V 3 bases short and J 0 bases short, with 14 bases between. The CDR3 sequence is CSASTRQTMNTEAFF. The CDR3 region has the DNA TGCAGTGCTAGTACCAGACAGACCATGAACACTGAAGCTTTCTTT.

CDR3 protein: CSASSGERPTSGELFF. The CDR3 DNA sequence: TGCAGTGCCTCCTCAGGGGAGCGCCCGACGTCCGGGGAGCTGTTTTTT. The chain uses TRBV20-1 and TRBJ2-2, with D perhaps TRBD1 (6 bases). Per the germline V gene, CDR1 is DFQATT and CDR2 is SNEGSKA (reference sequence). There are 16 residues in the CDR3. V lost 6 bases, J lost 6 bases, and 23 bases lay in between.

The V and J genes are TRBV11-2 and TRBJ2-3, with 11 nucleotides matching TRBD2. After removal of 8 bases from V and 2 bases from J, the junction contained 6 bases not matched to a gene. The CDR3 extends over 15 amino acids. Germline-derived CDR1 and CDR2 are SGHAT and FQNNGV. The CDR3 DNA sequence: TGTGCCAGCCGAGCACTAGCGGGGGACACAGATACGCAGTATTTT. Translated, it gives CASRALAGDTDTQYF. The full variable domain, completed using reference TRBV11-2 and TRBJ2-3, is EAGVAQSPRYKIIEKRQSVAFWCNPISGHATLYWYQQILGQGPKLLIQFQNNGVVDDSQLPKDRFSAERLKGVDSTLKIQPAKLEDSAVYLCASRALAGDTDTQYFGPGTRLTVL.

The gene calls are TRBV28 and TRBJ1-4, with TRBD1 matching over 8 bases. The CDR3 has 14 residues. Germline V gene sequence: CDR1 MDHEN, CDR2 SYDVKM. J was trimmed by 7 bases and V by 8 bases; bases with no gene match: 9. The CDR3: CASGAGGGGEKLFF. CDR3 bases: TGTGCCAGCGGCGCAGGGGGCGGGGGTGAAAAACTGTTTTTT. Filled out from reference TRBV28 and TRBJ1-4, the complete variable domain reads DVKVTQSSRYLVKRTGEKVFLECVQDMDHENMFWYRQDPGLGLRLIYFSYDVKMKEKGDIPEGYSVSREKKERFSLILESASTNQTSMYLCASGAGGGGEKLFFGSGTQLSVL.

The V and J genes are TRBV10-3 and TRBJ2-3; possible D gene TRBD1, 5 bases. The CDR3 is 14 amino acids. V lost 7 bases and J 0 bases, leaving 11 bases between the germline ends. Germline CDR1 ENHRY, CDR2 SYGVKD. In DNA, the CDR3 is TGTGCCATCAATGCCCCAGGGAGCACAGATACGCAGTATTTT. Translating it yields CAINAPGSTDTQYF.

The chain uses TRBV24-1 and TRBJ1-2; weak D call: TRBD1 (5 bases). The CDR3 is 14 amino acids. The V end was cut by 4 bases, the J end by 4 bases, with 12 bases between. Germline CDR1 KGHDR, CDR2 SFDVKD. CDR3 nucleotide sequence: TGTGCCACCAGTGAGGCCAGGGCGCCCTATGGCTACACCTTC. It yields the protein CATSEARAPYGYTF.

This clonotype was found a few times. This sequence joins TRBV7-3 and TRBJ1-2; D unresolved. The CDR3 totals 13 residues. Trimming took 5 bases from V and 0 from J, leaving 7 bases between them. Germline V lookup: CDR1 SGHTA, CDR2 FQGTGA. CDR3 sequence reads: CASSDGSNYGYTF. The DNA of the CDR3 is TGTGCCAGCAGCGACGGTTCTAACTATGGCTACACCTTC.

This clonotype has more than one count but fewer than ten. The chain is built from TRBV25-1 and TRBJ1-2; TRBD1 matches 7 bases. V shed 4 bases, J shed 1 base, and the junction held 9 bases outside the gene matches. This CDR3 spans 16 amino acids. Per germline, CDR1 MGHDK and CDR2 SYGVNS. This CDR3 is CASSARDSYFNYGYTF. CDR3 bases: TGTGCCAGCAGTGCGAGGGACAGCTACTTTAACTATGGCTACACCTTC.

CDR3 in DNA: TGTGCCAGCTCACGACAGGCTAATAATTCACCCCTCCACTTT. Residues: CASSRQANNSPLHF. The chain links TRBV18 to TRBJ1-6; maybe TRBD1 (6 bases). Germline V gene sequence: CDR1 KGHSH, CDR2 LQKENI. Trimming cost V 4 bases and J 5 bases, with 9 bases left between them. This CDR3 has 14 amino acids.

This clonotype turned up a few times. The chain couples TRBV2 to TRBJ1-3; D is perhaps TRBD1 (6 bases). V was shortened by 5 bases and J by 3 bases, with 11 bases between the two germline ends. CDR1 and CDR2 from the germline V gene are SNHLY and FYNNEI. CDR3 length equals 14 residues. CDR3 DNA sequence: TGTGCCAGCAGTCCACAGGGACTTGGAAACACCATATATTTT. Its translation: CASSPQGLGNTIYF.

This rearrangement joins TRBV11-2 to TRBJ2-1; D uncertain. The CDR3 spans 13 residues. The V gene's germline CDR1 is SGHAT and CDR2 FQNNGV. The V end lost 6 bases, the J end lost 10 bases, and 16 bases lay between the germline ends. CDR3 residues: CASSSLLGREQFF. CDR3 sequence (DNA): TGTGCCAGCAGTTCACTTCTAGGCCGCGAGCAGTTCTTC.

This clonotype was seen a handful of times. This chain joins TRBV27 and TRBJ2-3; tentatively, D is TRBD2 (5 bases). CDR1 and CDR2 from the germline V gene are MNHEY and SMNVEV (reference sequence). CDR3 length equals 13 residues. V was trimmed by 6 bases and J by 2 bases, leaving 9 bases between them. Here the CDR3 reads CASRWEYTDTQYF. In nucleotides, the CDR3 is TGTGCCAGCAGGTGGGAGTACACAGATACGCAGTATTTT.

V usage is TRBV28 and J usage is TRBJ1-5; D gene ambiguous. The CDR3 totals 15 residues. The V end was cut by 6 bases, the J end by 0 bases, with 12 bases between. Germline values: CDR1 MDHEN, CDR2 SYDVKM. The CDR3 protein is CASSRAGSSNQPQHF. CDR3 DNA sequence: TGTGCCAGCAGCCGAGCGGGTAGTAGCAATCAGCCCCAGCATTTT.

This clonotype has only a few counts. The chain carries TRBV2 and TRBJ1-2; 10 bases map to TRBD1. The CDR3 loop spans 13 amino acids. V was clipped by 11 bases and J by 7 bases; unmatched bases: 10. Per the germline V gene, CDR1 is SNHLY and CDR2 is FYNNEI. The CDR3 nucleotides are TGTGCCGGACACCGGGACAGGGGAAGTGGCTACACCTTC. This translates into CAGHRDRGSGYTF.

The rearrangement joins TRBV6-1 to TRBJ2-7, with D possibly being TRBD1 (5 bases). V lost 8 bases to trimming and J lost 4 bases, with 15 bases between them. The CDR3 extends over 13 amino acids. The germline gives CDR1 MNHNS, CDR2 SASEGT. Here the CDR3 DNA reads TGTGCCAGCGGGGCCCTAGATGATTACGAGCAGTACTTC. Translation: CASGALDDYEQYF.

The V gene is TRBV25-1, the J gene TRBJ1-3; 8 bases fit TRBD1. Trimming removed 7 bases from V and 1 base from J; junction bases left unmatched: 6. Germline lookup yields CDR1 MGHDK and CDR2 SYGVNS. The length of the CDR3 is 15 residues. CDR3 loop: CASTGTGGSGNTIYF. The CDR3 DNA sequence: TGTGCCAGCACCGGGACAGGAGGTTCTGGAAACACCATATATTTT.

The chain couples TRBV19 to TRBJ2-1; 9 bases fit TRBD2. The V gene end was trimmed by 9 bases and the J gene end by 3 bases; junction bases not matched to a gene: 9. The germline CDR1 and CDR2 sequences are LNHDA and SQIVND (reference sequence). There are 15 residues in the CDR3. In DNA, the CDR3 is TGTGCCAGCCTTTCTAGCGGGGCGGGCTACAATGAGCAGTTCTTC. It translates to CASLSSGAGYNEQFF.

The chain uses TRBV6-1 and TRBJ1-2; 9 nucleotides align to TRBD1. The germline V gene encodes CDR1 MNHNS and CDR2 SASEGT. Germline trimming cut 1 base from V and 2 bases from J; bases unmatched to any gene: 2. The length of the CDR3 is 15 residues. The CDR3 DNA reads TGTGCCAGCAGTGAAGGCGGGACAGGGAACTATGGCTACACCTTC. Translation: CASSEGGTGNYGYTF.

The CDR3 sequence: CAISELRRDQGTYGYTF. The DNA of the CDR3 is TGTGCCATCAGTGAGTTAAGGCGGGATCAGGGTACCTATGGCTACACCTTC. The rearrangement links TRBV10-3 to TRBJ1-2; possible D gene TRBD1, 5 bases. V lost 1 base to trimming and J lost 4 bases, with 19 bases between them. The CDR3 contains 17 residues. Germline CDR1 and CDR2: ENHRY and SYGVKD.

J is TRBJ1-1 and V is TRBV20-1, with 7 bases identical to TRBD1. Germline V lookup: CDR1 DFQATT, CDR2 SNEGSKA (reference sequence). This CDR3 has 12 amino acids. V lost 7 bases, J lost 2 bases, and 4 bases stayed unmatched. In DNA form, the CDR3 reads TGCAGTGTAGGGGACAGAAACACTGAAGCTTTCTTT. It is translated as CSVGDRNTEAFF.